The 25 T cell receptor beta chains given below trace back to one sample, sequenced in a study of memory CD4+ T cells and cytomegalovirus serostatus. TCRdb's table, derived via immunoSEQ multiplex PCR, lists solely in-frame clones and lacks some. This table has more than 50,000 clones, roughly 80% appearing once. Single viable CD3+CD4+CD8-CD45RO+ cells were sorted as the memory CD4+ T cells. Sequencing was performed on memory CD4+ T cells from blood. The receptors originated from an adult in good health and CMV-seronegative.

The chain is built from TRBV5-6 and TRBJ1-1, with D unresolved. CDR3 size: 13 residues. Germline CDR1 and CDR2: SGHDT and YYEEEE. V gave up 2 bases and J gave up 8 bases, with 13 bases separating them. CDR3 loop: CASSFQFLSEAFF. The CDR3 DNA sequence: TGTGCCAGCAGCTTCCAATTCCTTTCGGAAGCTTTCTTT.

This chain joins TRBV28 and TRBJ2-6; D uncertain. Per the germline V gene, CDR1 is MDHEN and CDR2 is SYDVKM. The CDR3 runs 16 residues. V was trimmed by 5 bases and J by 0 bases, leaving 11 bases between them. This chain's CDR3 is CASSDPTDSGANVLTF. CDR3 DNA sequence: TGTGCCAGCAGTGATCCGACCGACTCTGGGGCCAACGTCCTGACTTTC.

V is TRBV10-3 and J is TRBJ1-2; no clear D. Germline V gene sequence: CDR1 ENHRY, CDR2 SYGVKD. The CDR3 extends over 14 amino acids. Between the trimmed V and J ends, which lost 2 bases and 3 bases, there was a span of 10 bases. The CDR3 DNA reads as TGTGCCATCAGTGAGGGATGGGCGGACTATGGCTACACCTTC. This sequence encodes CAISEGWADYGYTF.

The chain has TRBV6-1 and TRBJ2-4; 8 bases fit TRBD1. The germline CDR1 and CDR2 sequences are MNHNS and SASEGT. The V and J ends lost 2 bases and 3 bases, in that order; junction bases with no gene match: 3. The CDR3 runs 15 residues. CDR3 sequence (DNA): TGTGCCAGCAGTGAACCAGGGGGCTTCAAAAACATTCAGTACTTC. It yields the protein CASSEPGGFKNIQYF.

The rearrangement joins TRBV6-4 to TRBJ2-1; 7 nucleotides line up with TRBD2. The CDR3 sequence is 15 residues long. Germline CDR1 reads MRHNA; CDR2 reads SNTAGT. V was clipped by 2 bases and J by 4 bases; unmatched bases: 5. The CDR3 sequence is CASSDGEGGYNEQFF. The CDR3 nucleotides read TGTGCCAGCAGTGACGGGGAGGGCGGTTACAATGAGCAGTTCTTC.

The CDR3 DNA sequence: TGTGCCAGCAGCTTGGGACAGATAGGAAACACCATATATTTT. It encodes CASSLGQIGNTIYF. The chain combines TRBV5-6 with TRBJ1-3; D possibly corresponds to TRBD1 (5 bases). Trimming stripped 0 bases from V and 4 bases from J, with 8 bases between. The germline CDR1 and CDR2 sequences are SGHDT and YYEEEE. The CDR3 is 14 residues long.

In its sample, this clone was seen a few times. The V gene is TRBV4-1, the J gene TRBJ1-1, with no clear D. The CDR3 extends over 14 amino acids. Trimming removed 2 bases from V and 1 base from J, with 8 bases in between. Germline V gives CDR1 MGHRA, CDR2 YSYEKL. DNA for the CDR3: TGCGCCAGCAGCCAAAGCGGGAGGAACACTGAAGCTTTCTTT. This codes for CASSQSGRNTEAFF.

The rearrangement uses TRBV28 and TRBJ2-7; no definite D call. Germline V gives CDR1 MDHEN, CDR2 SYDVKM. The CDR3 has 11 residues. With 6 bases removed from V and 4 bases from J, the gap between germline ends came to 7 bases. CDR3 loop: CASSSRYEQYF. The CDR3 bases are TGTGCCAGCAGCTCAAGGTACGAGCAGTACTTC.

As regards this clone: This may be a read error: a much more frequent sequence differs by one nucleotide. This chain connects TRBV14 to TRBJ2-2, with D maybe TRBD2 (7 bases). The germline gives CDR1 SGHDN, CDR2 FVKESK. The CDR3 loop spans 14 amino acids. Deletions cut 6 bases from V and 6 bases from J, with 14 bases between. The CDR3 is CASRRGTNAGELFF. CDR3 coding DNA: TGTGCCAGCAGAAGGGGGACTAACGCCGGGGAGCTGTTTTTT.

The chain links TRBV21-1 to TRBJ2-2; the listed D gene, TRBD1, was not tested against the DNA. TRBV21-1 is classified as a pseudogene. This CDR3 has 17 residues. CDR3 sequence: CASTFQPGQGATGELFF. The CDR3 coding sequence is TGTGCCAGCACCTTCCAACCGGGACAGGGGGCAACCGGGGAGCTGTTTTTT.

The chain employs TRBV18 and TRBJ1-3; the D is unclear. The CDR3 is 12 amino acids. V was clipped by 6 bases and J by 2 bases, with 5 bases between them. The germline V gene encodes CDR1 KGHSH and CDR2 LQKENI. The CDR3 is CASSRTGNTIYF. CDR3 DNA sequence: TGTGCCAGCTCTCGGACTGGAAACACCATATATTTT.

In regard to this clone: Compared with germline, one end of the junction differs, possibly owing to a read error. This sequence joins TRBV10-3 and TRBJ1-1, with TRBD1 matching over 7 bases. CDR3 length: 13 amino acids. Germline CDR1 ENHRY, CDR2 SYGVKD. The CDR3 reads CASSRDRNTEAFF. The CDR3 DNA sequence: TGTGCCAGCAGTCGGGACAGGAACACTGAAGCTTTCTTT.

The rearrangement joins TRBV9 to TRBJ2-7, with TRBD1 matching over 7 bases. After removal of 0 bases from V and 0 bases from J, the junction contained 9 bases not matched to a gene. From germline, CDR1 is SGDLS and CDR2 YYNGEE. The CDR3 totals 17 residues. As DNA, the CDR3 is TGTGCCAGCAGCGTAGCCCCCCTGACAGGGAGCTCCTACGAGCAGTACTTC. Its protein is CASSVAPLTGSSYEQYF.

J is TRBJ1-3 and V is TRBV25-1; no reliable D call. CDR1 and CDR2 (germline): MGHDK, SYGVNS. The CDR3 covers 15 residues. V was cut by 5 bases and J by 0 bases, with 11 bases left in between. The CDR3 DNA follows: TGTGCCAGCAGTCCATTAGAGCTCTCTGGAAACACCATATATTTT. This sequence encodes CASSPLELSGNTIYF.

This clone was seen a few times. The rearrangement uses TRBV27 and TRBJ2-2; 11 bases match TRBD1. Germline CDR1 MNHEY, CDR2 SMNVEV (reference sequence). The ends lost 6 bases at V and 4 bases at J; junction bases unmatched: 1. CDR3 length: 14 amino acids. This CDR3 is CASRGTGGTGELFF. The CDR3 DNA sequence: TGTGCCAGCAGGGGGACAGGGGGCACCGGGGAGCTGTTTTTT.

The chain combines TRBV5-1 with TRBJ1-3; no clear D. The germline V and J ends were trimmed by 2 bases and 9 bases, with 15 bases remaining between them. CDR1 is SGHRS and CDR2 is YFSETQ in the germline V gene. The CDR3 consists of 14 residues. CDR3 DNA sequence: TGCGCCAGCAGCTTACAACCCGATGGAGGCACCATATATTTT. This codes for CASSLQPDGGTIYF.

The chain uses TRBV30 and TRBJ2-5, with D possibly matching TRBD2 (6 bases). With 4 bases removed from V and 5 bases from J, the gap between germline ends came to 8 bases. The CDR3 is 11 residues long. Germline assignment: CDR1 GTSNPN and CDR2 SVGIG (reference sequence). Here the CDR3 DNA reads TGTGCCTGGACGGGGAGGGAGACCCAGTACTTC. It yields the protein CAWTGRETQYF.

V gene TRBV27 combines with J gene TRBJ1-2, with TRBD1 matching over 9 bases. Germline-derived CDR1 and CDR2 are MNHEY and SMNVEV (reference sequence). The CDR3 loop spans 14 amino acids. J lost 3 bases, V lost 2 bases, and 1 base had no gene match. The CDR3, as DNA: TGTGCCAGCAGTTTAGACAGGGGGGACTATGGCTACACCTTC. Its protein is CASSLDRGDYGYTF.

This clone was picked up a small number of times. The rearrangement joins TRBV6-6 to TRBJ1-5; D is unresolved. This CDR3 is built from 13 residues. Trimming cost V 0 bases and J 4 bases, with 4 bases left between them. Germline CDR1 and CDR2: MNHNY and SVGAGI (reference sequence). The CDR3 region is CASSYSMNQPQHF. CDR3 nucleotide sequence: TGTGCCAGCAGTTACTCGATGAATCAGCCCCAGCATTTT.

This chain joins TRBV19 and TRBJ1-2; TRBD1 matches 7 bases. The length of the CDR3 is 15 residues. V gave up 5 bases and J gave up 1 base; unmatched junction bases: 7. The germline CDR1 and CDR2 sequences are LNHDA and SQIVND (reference sequence). CDR3 sequence (DNA): TGTGCCAGTAGTGCCGGACAGGAAATTAACTATGGCTACACCTTC. It translates to CASSAGQEINYGYTF.

By frequency in the sample, this clone is medium-sized (0.01 to 0.1%). This chain joins TRBV2 and TRBJ2-2; TRBD2 is a possible D gene (5 bases). This CDR3 region has 18 residues. Germline V gives CDR1 SNHLY, CDR2 FYNNEI. Trimming took 7 bases from V and 3 from J, leaving 24 bases between them. The CDR3 reads CASKWPSHLVTHTGELFF. The CDR3 DNA is TGTGCCAGCAAGTGGCCTAGCCACTTAGTAACTCACACCGGGGAGCTGTTTTTT.

The sample holds one count of this clone. The V and J genes are TRBV2 and TRBJ2-7; D possibly matches TRBD1 or TRBD2 (6 bases each). Trimming removed 4 bases from V and 6 bases from J, with 16 bases in between. Germline V lookup: CDR1 SNHLY, CDR2 FYNNEI. The CDR3 sequence is 14 residues long. The DNA for the CDR3 is TGTGCCAGCAGTGTGGCGGGACAAGGAGCCGAGCAGTACTTC. This translates into CASSVAGQGAEQYF.

The chain carries TRBV18 and TRBJ2-1, with 10 bases that match TRBD2. Germline-derived CDR1 and CDR2 are KGHSH and LQKENI. V trimming: 3 bases; J trimming: 3 bases; junction bases outside the gene matches: 5. The CDR3 runs 16 residues. The CDR3 coding sequence is TGTGCCAGCTCACCGCAAGCGGGGGGGCACTACAATGAGCAGTTCTTC. Its protein product is CASSPQAGGHYNEQFF.

This clone has a handful of counts. CDR3 nucleotide sequence: TGTGCCACCCCCCGAGCAGATACGCAGTATTTT. Translating it yields CATPRADTQYF. The chain recombines TRBV6-4 with TRBJ2-3; no definite D call. The CDR3 length is 11 residues. With 10 bases removed from V and 4 bases from J, the gap between germline ends came to 9 bases. Germline CDR1 and CDR2: MRHNA and SNTAGT.

J is TRBJ1-5 and V is TRBV6-1, with D maybe TRBD1 (6 bases). This CDR3 region has 13 residues. V dropped 4 bases and J dropped 5 bases, with 9 bases sitting between them. The germline V gene has CDR1 MNHNS and CDR2 SASEGT. DNA of the CDR3: TGTGCCAGCAGTGGGGGGCGGGATCAGCCCCAGCATTTT. Translating it yields CASSGGRDQPQHF.